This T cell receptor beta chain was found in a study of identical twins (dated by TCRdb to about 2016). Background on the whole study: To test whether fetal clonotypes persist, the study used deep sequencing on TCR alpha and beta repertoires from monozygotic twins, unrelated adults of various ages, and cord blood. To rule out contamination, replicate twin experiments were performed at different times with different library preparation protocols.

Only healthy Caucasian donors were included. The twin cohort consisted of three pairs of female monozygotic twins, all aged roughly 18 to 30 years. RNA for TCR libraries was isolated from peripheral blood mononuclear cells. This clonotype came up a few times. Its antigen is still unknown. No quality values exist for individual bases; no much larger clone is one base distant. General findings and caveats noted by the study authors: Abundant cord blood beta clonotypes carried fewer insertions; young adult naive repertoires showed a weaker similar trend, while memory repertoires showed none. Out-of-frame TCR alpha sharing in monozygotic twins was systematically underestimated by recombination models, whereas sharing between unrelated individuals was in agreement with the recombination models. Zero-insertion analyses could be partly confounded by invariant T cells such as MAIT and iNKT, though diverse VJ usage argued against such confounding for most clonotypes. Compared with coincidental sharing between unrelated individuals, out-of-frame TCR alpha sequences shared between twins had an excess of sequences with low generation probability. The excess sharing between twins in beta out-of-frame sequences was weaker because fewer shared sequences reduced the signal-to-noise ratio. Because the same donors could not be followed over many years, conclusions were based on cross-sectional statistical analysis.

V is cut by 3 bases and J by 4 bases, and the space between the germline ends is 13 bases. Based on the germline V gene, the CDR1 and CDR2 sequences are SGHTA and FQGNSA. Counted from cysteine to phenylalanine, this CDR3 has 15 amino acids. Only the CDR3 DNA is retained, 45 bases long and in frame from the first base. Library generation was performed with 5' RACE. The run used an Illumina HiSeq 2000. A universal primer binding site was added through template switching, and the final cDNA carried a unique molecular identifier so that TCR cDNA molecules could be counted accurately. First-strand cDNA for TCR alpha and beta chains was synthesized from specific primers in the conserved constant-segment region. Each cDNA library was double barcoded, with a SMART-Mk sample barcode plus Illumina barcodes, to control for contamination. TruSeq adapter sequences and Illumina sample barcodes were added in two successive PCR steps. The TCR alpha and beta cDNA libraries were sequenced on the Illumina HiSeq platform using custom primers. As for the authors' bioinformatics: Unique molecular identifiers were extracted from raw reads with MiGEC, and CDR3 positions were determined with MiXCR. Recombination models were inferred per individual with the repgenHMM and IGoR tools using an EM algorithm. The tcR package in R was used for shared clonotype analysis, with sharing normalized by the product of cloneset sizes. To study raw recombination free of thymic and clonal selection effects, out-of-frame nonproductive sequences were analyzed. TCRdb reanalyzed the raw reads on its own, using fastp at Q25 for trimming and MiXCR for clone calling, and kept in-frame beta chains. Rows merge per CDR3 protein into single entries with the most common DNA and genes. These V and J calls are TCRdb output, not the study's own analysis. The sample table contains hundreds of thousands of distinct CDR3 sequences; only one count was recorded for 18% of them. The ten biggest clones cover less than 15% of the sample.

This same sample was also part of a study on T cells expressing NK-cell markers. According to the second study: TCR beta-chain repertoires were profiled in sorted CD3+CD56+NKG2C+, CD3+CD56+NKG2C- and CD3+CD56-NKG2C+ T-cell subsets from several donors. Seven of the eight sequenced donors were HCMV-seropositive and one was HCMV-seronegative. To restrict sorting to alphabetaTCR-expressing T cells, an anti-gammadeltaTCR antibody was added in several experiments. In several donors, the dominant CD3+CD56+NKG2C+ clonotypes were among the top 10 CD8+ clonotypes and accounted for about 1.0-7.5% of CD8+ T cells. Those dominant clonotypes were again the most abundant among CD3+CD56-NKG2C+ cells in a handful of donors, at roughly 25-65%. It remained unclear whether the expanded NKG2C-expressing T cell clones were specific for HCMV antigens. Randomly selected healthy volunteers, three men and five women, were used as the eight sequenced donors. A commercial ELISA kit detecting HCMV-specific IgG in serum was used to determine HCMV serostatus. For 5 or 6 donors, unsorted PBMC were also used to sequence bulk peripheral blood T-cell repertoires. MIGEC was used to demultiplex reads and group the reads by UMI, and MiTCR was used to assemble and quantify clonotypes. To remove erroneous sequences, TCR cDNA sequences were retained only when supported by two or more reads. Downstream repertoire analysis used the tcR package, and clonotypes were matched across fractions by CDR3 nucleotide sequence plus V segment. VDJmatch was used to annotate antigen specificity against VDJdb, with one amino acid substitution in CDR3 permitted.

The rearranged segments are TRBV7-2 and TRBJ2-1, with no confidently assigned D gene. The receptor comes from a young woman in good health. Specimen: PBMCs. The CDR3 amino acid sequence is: CASSFYGGRYNEQFF. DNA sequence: TGTGCCAGCAGCTTTTATGGCGGCCGTTACAATGAGCAGTTCTTC.